This section outlines one T cell receptor (beta chain) sequence together with its context. Its antigen is unknown. Nothing much larger sits one base from this clone, and base qualities are not available. Genomic DNA was extracted from sorted cells for sequencing of the TCRbeta CDR3 region. The immunoSEQ Assay was used to sequence the TCRbeta CDR3 regions. TCRdb retrieved this table from immuneACCESS and kept in-frame rearrangements only. Not all clones are present; in checked studies, unresolved V genes account for under half, and no reason is known for the remainder. This sample gives about 64,000 clones in total; over 65% of them show up just once. The top ten constitute about 2% of the sample. Deletion took 3 bases off V and 0 bases off J, with a span of 12 bases between the germline ends. CDR1 is given as KGHSH and CDR2 as LQKENI, both from the germline V gene. The CDR3 starts with the cysteine, ends with the phenylalanine, and has 16 residues. Here the CDR3 DNA is all that survives: 48 bases in frame from base 1.

These data come from a study of OX40 agonist ivuxolimab in advanced cancers. Study-level background: Ivuxolimab was a fully human IgG2 agonistic monoclonal antibody targeting the costimulatory receptor OX40 (CD134). The dose-escalation cohort was 82.7% male with a mean age of approximately 60 years, ranging from roughly 20 to 80. Intravenous ivuxolimab was administered to patients every 2 weeks at six dose levels: 0.01, 0.1, 0.3, 1.5, 3 and 10 mg/kg. Partial responses occurred in three dose-escalation patients: two with cutaneous melanoma and one with hepatocellular carcinoma. The paper reports the monotherapy dose-escalation portion (N of about 52 patients) of the phase I ivuxolimab trial. Peripheral TCRbeta sequencing was intended to test whether TCR sequence diversity was altered and clonal T-cell expansion was caused by ivuxolimab. Among the roughly 52 dose-escalation patients, some 20 had hepatocellular carcinoma, some 15 melanoma, 9 renal cell carcinoma and 9 head and neck cancer. Prior anti-PD-1, anti-PD-L1 or anti-CTLA-4 therapy was permitted, and roughly two fifths of dose-escalation patients had received checkpoint inhibitors. Study-level results and caveats: At doses of 0.1 to 3.0 mg/kg, clonal expansion of both CD4+ and CD8+ T cells in blood was seen between baseline and week 6. After ivuxolimab, CD8+ T cells had more expanded clones than CD4+ T cells on average. Low levels of normalized T-cell clonal expansion were also shown by some nonresponding patients. Partial responders in the 0.1-3.0 mg/kg groups had among the lowest normalized peripheral clonal expansion, especially among CD8+ T cells. The antigen specificity of the peripheral T cells that underwent clonal expansion was not determined.

The trial excluded patients who had a history of autoimmune disease or were on systemic immunosuppression. In every dose cohort, peripheral blood was drawn for TCR sequencing at baseline, cycle 4 day 1, and cycle 7 day 1. Samples were obtained from an open-label, multicenter, first-in-human phase I dose-escalation trial of ivuxolimab. Adults with locally advanced or metastatic head and neck squamous cell, hepatocellular, melanoma or renal cell carcinoma were enrolled in the trial. Before TCR sequencing, CD4+ and CD8+ T cells were separately sorted from peripheral blood. This specimen consisted of CD4+ or CD8+ T cells sorted from blood, obtained in a trial of the OX40 agonist ivuxolimab. The chain couples TRBV18 to TRBJ1-3, with no reliable assignment of the D segment. This sequence originates from an adult with an advanced solid tumor such as melanoma, head and neck, liver or kidney cancer. The nucleotide sequence is TGTGCCAGCTCACCCAACAGTCTCTTCTCTGGAAACACCATATATTTT. It specifies CASSPNSLFSGNTIYF.